This entry lists 5 T cell receptor beta chains sequenced from one sample in a study of somatic mutations in cytotoxic T cells in rheumatoid arthritis. Libraries were prepared by immunoSEQ multiplex PCR; TCRdb keeps only in-frame clonotypes and omits some of them. This sample yields roughly 32,000 clones, of which 82% are seen a single time; 7% to 9% belongs to the top ten. Sequencing was done on a sample of CD8+ T cells sorted from blood. The receptors come from an adult with rheumatoid arthritis.

The chain combines TRBV5-1 with TRBJ1-1, with TRBD1 as a possible D gene (5 bases). With 0 bases removed from V and 8 bases from J, the gap between germline ends came to 8 bases. The germline CDR1 and CDR2 sequences are SGHRS and YFSETQ. The length of the CDR3 is 12 residues. The CDR3 reads CASSLVGGEAFF. CDR3 bases: TGCGCCAGCAGCTTGGTTGGGGGGGAAGCTTTCTTT. Full variable domain (rest looked up from reference TRBV5-1 and TRBJ1-1): KAGVTQTPRYLIKTRGQQVTLSCSPISGHRSVSWYQQTPGQGLQFLFEYFSETQRNKGNFPGRFSGRQFSNSRSEMNVSTLELGDSALYLCASSLVGGEAFFGQGTRLTVV.

The chain recombines TRBV6-1 with TRBJ2-2; D is possibly TRBD2 (6 bases). The length of the CDR3 is 13 residues. The V end was cut by 5 bases, the J end by 6 bases, with 10 bases between. Germline CDR1 and CDR2: MNHNS and SASEGT. The CDR3 loop reads CASSLDYPGELFF. For the CDR3, the DNA is TGTGCCAGCAGTCTGGACTACCCCGGGGAGCTGTTTTTT.

CDR3 amino acids: CASSQGDRGASYEQYF. The CDR3 DNA reads TGTGCCAGCAGCCAAGGAGACAGGGGAGCATCCTACGAGCAGTACTTC. The V call is TRBV4-2, the J call TRBJ2-7; 8 nucleotides match TRBD1. CDR3 length equals 16 residues. Germline V gene lookup returns CDR1 LGHNA and CDR2 YNFKEQ. V trimming: 1 base; J trimming: 1 base; junction bases outside the gene matches: 6.

This chain connects TRBV7-8 to TRBJ2-2; 7 bases align to TRBD2. From germline, CDR1 is SGHVS and CDR2 FQNEAQ. The CDR3 length is 14 residues. The V gene end was trimmed by 8 bases and the J gene end by 2 bases; junction bases not matched to a gene: 5. In nucleotides, the CDR3 is TGTGCCAGCTCGGGACTAACCAACACCGGGGAGCTGTTTTTT. Its translation: CASSGLTNTGELFF.

Worth noting for this clone: The same CDR3 is also encoded by other DNA sequences in this sample. V gene TRBV27 combines with J gene TRBJ2-2, with a possible D match to TRBD2 (6 bases). The V gene lost 8 bases and the J gene lost 2 bases, with 12 bases spanning the gap. The CDR3 consists of 14 residues. Germline V gene sequence: CDR1 MNHEY, CDR2 SMNVEV (reference sequence). As DNA, the CDR3 is TGTGCCAGCTGGAGGGGCGGTAACACCGGGGAGCTGTTTTTT. It translates to CASWRGGNTGELFF.